These 28 T cell receptor beta chains came from one sample sequenced in a study of blood T cell repertoires in COVID-19. Clones were read by immunoSEQ multiplex PCR, and TCRdb kept only the in-frame ones, dropping some. This table holds about 270,000 clones, about nine tenths found once. The sequenced sample consisted of peripheral blood. The receptors were sampled from a man aged 40-55 years with active or convalescent COVID-19.

This chain links TRBV5-4 with TRBJ2-3; 7 bases line up with TRBD2. The CDR3 spans 14 residues. Germline V CDR1 and CDR2: SGHNT, YYREEE (reference sequence). With 3 bases clipped from V and 5 bases from J, the junction kept 6 bases outside the gene matches. CDR3 amino acids: CASSSSGVGDTQYF. The CDR3 DNA is TGTGCCAGCAGCTCGAGCGGGGTGGGAGATACGCAGTATTTT.

The rearrangement joins TRBV2 to TRBJ2-1, with 10 bases aligning to TRBD2. CDR1 and CDR2 (germline): SNHLY, FYNNEI. J gave up 0 bases and V 7 bases, and 15 bases lay outside the gene matches. The CDR3 runs to 19 residues. This CDR3 is CASMRAPAGGRSSYNEQFF. CDR3 nucleotides: TGTGCCAGCATGAGAGCCCCAGCGGGGGGGCGAAGCTCCTACAATGAGCAGTTCTTC.

The genes are TRBV28 and TRBJ1-2; the match to TRBD1 covers 8 bases. Per germline, CDR1 MDHEN and CDR2 SYDVKM. V lost 6 bases, J lost 6 bases, and 9 bases stayed unmatched. The CDR3 is 14 amino acids. For the CDR3, the DNA is TGTGCCAGCAGCCCCTTAAGGACAGGGCATGGCTACACCTTC. Amino acids: CASSPLRTGHGYTF.

J is TRBJ1-1 and V is TRBV5-4; D call uncertain. V was cut by 6 bases and J by 1 base, with 22 bases left in between. The length of the CDR3 is 17 residues. CDR1 and CDR2 (germline): SGHNT, YYREEE (reference sequence). CDR3 nucleotides: TGTGCCAGCAACGCGGGCAGGTTCGGCGGGCGGAACACTGAAGCTTTCTTT. Protein: CASNAGRFGGRNTEAFF. The full variable domain, rest sourced from reference TRBV5-4 and TRBJ1-1, is ETGVTQSPTHLIKTRGQQVTLRCSSQSGHNTVSWYQQALGQGPQFIFQYYREEENGRGNFPPRFSGLQFPNYSSELNVNALELDDSALYLCASNAGRFGGRNTEAFFGQGTRLTVV.

The chain recombines TRBV27 with TRBJ1-4, with 10 bases lining up with TRBD1. The germline V gene has CDR1 MNHEY and CDR2 SMNVEV (reference sequence). The length of the CDR3 is 16 residues. V lost 5 bases to trimming and J lost 5 bases; unmatched junction nucleotides: 8. CDR3 coding DNA: TGTGCCAGCAGTGCATACTTGGGACAGGGGAATGAAAAACTGTTTTTT. This sequence encodes CASSAYLGQGNEKLFF. The whole variable domain, remainder taken from reference TRBV27 and TRBJ1-4, is EAQVTQNPRYLITVTGKKLTVTCSQNMNHEYMSWYRQDPGLGLRQIYYSMNVEVTDKGDVPEGYKVSRKEKRNFPLILESPSPNQTSLYFCASSAYLGQGNEKLFFGSGTQLSVL.

The chain combines TRBV6-4 with TRBJ2-2; perhaps TRBD2 as D (6 bases). Deletions cut 5 bases from V and 3 bases from J, with 16 bases between. In germline, CDR1 is MRHNA, CDR2 SNTAGT. The CDR3 consists of 16 residues. The CDR3 nucleotides are TGTGCCAGCAGTCAGGAGGGATTAACGGACACCGGGGAGCTGTTTTTT. Its translation: CASSQEGLTDTGELFF.

This clone was seen repeatedly, ten times or more. The chain is built from TRBV27 and TRBJ1-2; the match to TRBD1 covers 8 bases. The V gene end was trimmed by 6 bases and the J gene end by 8 bases; junction bases not matched to a gene: 8. Germline loops: CDR1 MNHEY, CDR2 SMNVEV (reference sequence). CDR3 length: 13 amino acids. CDR3 nucleotide sequence: TGTGCCAGCAGCTCTCAACAGGGGGGAGGCTACACCTTC. Translated, it gives CASSSQQGGGYTF.

V gene TRBV12-5 combines with J gene TRBJ1-4, with D maybe TRBD1 (6 bases). The CDR3 has 17 residues. The germline V and J ends were trimmed by 5 bases and 7 bases, with 23 bases remaining between them. The germline V gene has CDR1 LGHNT and CDR2 FRNRAP. For the CDR3, the DNA is TGTGCTAGTGGTCTGGGGGAACAGGGCTTAATCGGTGAAAAACTGTTTTTT. Protein: CASGLGEQGLIGEKLFF.

This chain uses TRBV5-6 with TRBJ2-1; the match to TRBD1 covers 7 bases. The CDR3 spans 17 residues. Trimming cost V 0 bases and J 10 bases; bases outside gene matches: 16. The germline gives CDR1 SGHDT, CDR2 YYEEEE. The CDR3 is CASSLGGAGGHGGEQFF. The CDR3 nucleotides are TGTGCCAGCAGCTTGGGAGGCGCAGGGGGACATGGGGGCGAGCAGTTCTTC.

This chain connects TRBV7-9 to TRBJ1-5, with a weak D call TRBD1 (6 bases). Germline loops: CDR1 SEHNR, CDR2 FQNEAQ (reference sequence). V was trimmed by 3 bases and J by 0 bases, leaving 12 bases between them. CDR3 length: 16 residues. The CDR3 bases are TGTGCCAGCAGCTTGGGGGACACATATAGCAATCAGCCCCAGCATTTT. Its translation is CASSLGDTYSNQPQHF. The variable domain in full, with the rest retrieved from reference TRBV7-9 and TRBJ1-5, is DTGVSQNPRHKITKRGQNVTFRCDPISEHNRLYWYRQTLGQGPEFLTYFQNEAQLEKSRLLSDRFSAERPKGSFSTLEIQRTEQGDSAMYLCASSLGDTYSNQPQHFGDGTRLSIL.

This chain connects TRBV5-1 to TRBJ2-7, with a weak D call TRBD1 (8 bases). Germline values: CDR1 SGHRS, CDR2 YFSETQ. V was trimmed by 3 bases and J by 2 bases, leaving 18 bases between them. This CDR3 region has 16 residues. The CDR3 spells CASSSVTGGVAYEQYF. The CDR3 coding sequence is TGCGCCAGCAGCTCTGTAACAGGGGGGGTCGCCTACGAGCAGTACTTC.

This clone was detected only a few times. The chain combines TRBV14 with TRBJ2-7, with 9 positions matching TRBD1. Per the germline V gene, CDR1 is SGHDN and CDR2 is FVKESK. Losses at the gene ends were 1 base for V and 2 bases for J; bases not matched to a gene: 3. The CDR3 is made up of 15 amino acids. CDR3 in DNA: TGTGCCAGCAGCCAAGCTCGGACAGGGGCCTACGAGCAGTACTTC. Its protein product is CASSQARTGAYEQYF.

The V gene is TRBV15, the J gene TRBJ1-5; the D is unclear. CDR1 LNHNV and CDR2 YYDKDF come from the germline V gene (reference sequence). The CDR3 length is 12 residues. The V end lost 2 bases, the J end lost 4 bases, and 3 bases lay between the germline ends. The chain's CDR3 is CATSRSNQPQHF. CDR3 sequence (DNA): TGTGCCACCAGCAGATCAAATCAGCCCCAGCATTTT.

This clone is a singleton in its sample. The chain recombines TRBV2 with TRBJ1-5; D is uncertain. This CDR3 region has 15 residues. Germline V CDR1 and CDR2: SNHLY, FYNNEI. The V gene lost 3 bases and the J gene lost 1 base, with 10 bases spanning the gap. The CDR3 region has the DNA TGTGCCAGCAGTGAGGAGGGCGTCAGCAATCAGCCCCAGCATTTT. It is translated as CASSEEGVSNQPQHF. The variable domain in full, with the rest retrieved from reference TRBV2 and TRBJ1-5, is EPEVTQTPSHQVTQMGQEVILRCVPISNHLYFYWYRQILGQKVEFLVSFYNNEISEKSEIFDDQFSVERPDGSNFTLKIRSTKLEDSAMYFCASSEEGVSNQPQHFGDGTRLSIL.

CDR3 bases: TGTGCCAGCATCAACGGGGAAGTCACTGAAGCTTTCTTT. Translation gives CASINGEVTEAFF. The J gene is TRBJ1-1, the V gene TRBV6-5; D gene uncertain. The germline gives CDR1 MNHEY, CDR2 SVGAGI. The length of the CDR3 is 13 residues. V lost 7 bases, J lost 4 bases, and 13 bases lay in between.

This chain links TRBV19 with TRBJ2-7, with TRBD2 matching over 14 bases. In germline, CDR1 is LNHDA, CDR2 SQIVND (reference sequence). The CDR3 loop spans 16 amino acids. J lost 2 bases, V lost 1 base, and 1 base had no gene match. The CDR3 reads CASSIGLAGGPYEQYF. The CDR3 DNA is TGTGCCAGTAGTATAGGACTAGCGGGAGGGCCCTACGAGCAGTACTTC.

This clone turned up a few times. This chain links TRBV19 with TRBJ1-4, with D possibly TRBD1 on 6 matching bases. The V end was cut by 4 bases, the J end by 3 bases, with 15 bases between. Germline V gene lookup returns CDR1 LNHDA and CDR2 SQIVND (reference sequence). CDR3 length: 16 amino acids. The CDR3 sequence: CASSTSGVGANEKLFF. CDR3 sequence (DNA): TGTGCCAGTAGTACATCAGGGGTAGGGGCTAATGAAAAACTGTTTTTT.

The V gene is TRBV9, the J gene TRBJ2-7; TRBD2 might be the D (5 bases). Trimming stripped 4 bases from V and 6 bases from J, with 20 bases between. Per germline, CDR1 SGDLS and CDR2 YYNGEE. The CDR3 loop spans 15 amino acids. The CDR3 DNA is TGTGCCAGCAGCCCCATTAGCGATCCACTTTTCGAGCAGTACTTC. Amino acids: CASSPISDPLFEQYF.

The chain is built from TRBV11-2 and TRBJ2-2; 11 nucleotides match TRBD2. Germline V gives CDR1 SGHAT, CDR2 FQNNGV. CDR3 length: 15 residues. V dropped 6 bases and J dropped 10; count of bases not matched to a gene: 10. The CDR3: CASSRLAGGMAELFF. CDR3 sequence (DNA): TGTGCCAGCAGTCGGCTAGCGGGAGGTATGGCGGAGCTGTTTTTT.

This sequence joins TRBV19 and TRBJ1-1; a possible D gene is TRBD1 (6 bases). The CDR3 covers 15 residues. Trimming left V 5 bases short and J 7 bases short, with 20 bases between. CDR1 and CDR2 from the germline V gene are LNHDA and SQIVND (reference sequence). The CDR3, as DNA: TGTGCCAGTAGTGCCGAGACAGGCTTGCTCAATGAAGCTTTCTTT. Protein sequence: CASSAETGLLNEAFF.

The V gene is TRBV6-5, the J gene TRBJ2-5, with D uncertain. Trimming left V 8 bases short and J 2 bases short, with 15 bases between. The germline V gene encodes CDR1 MNHEY and CDR2 SVGAGI. The length of the CDR3 is 14 residues. This chain's CDR3 is CASVSRNGQETQYF. The CDR3 DNA reads TGTGCCAGCGTCTCCCGAAACGGTCAAGAGACCCAGTACTTC.

This chain joins TRBV11-3 and TRBJ1-3; D unresolved. Germline lookup yields CDR1 SGHNT and CDR2 YENEEA. Trimming took 5 bases from V and 2 from J, leaving 22 bases between them. The CDR3 length is 18 residues. The CDR3 loop is CASSKPFPAGVAGNTIYF. The CDR3 DNA is TGTGCCAGCAGCAAACCCTTCCCTGCAGGCGTTGCTGGAAACACCATATATTTT.

This rearrangement joins TRBV10-1 to TRBJ1-1, with a possible D match to TRBD1 (6 bases). This CDR3 comprises 13 residues. V shed 9 bases and J shed 4 bases, with 15 bases lying between them. The germline V gene has CDR1 WNHNN and CDR2 SYGVQD (reference sequence). In DNA, the CDR3 is TGCGCCAGTTCAAGAGGGGGGGGCACTGAAGCTTTCTTT. This sequence encodes CASSRGGGTEAFF.

This clone was picked up one time. This chain joins TRBV19 and TRBJ2-1, with TRBD1 as a possible D gene (5 bases). The CDR3 runs 18 residues. CDR1 LNHDA and CDR2 SQIVND come from the germline V gene (reference sequence). Trimming cost V 3 bases and J 7 bases, with 25 bases left between them. The chain's CDR3 is CASSMAYFPGPLGNEQFF. CDR3 nucleotides: TGTGCCAGTAGTATGGCGTATTTTCCAGGGCCCCTTGGGAATGAGCAGTTCTTC. Complete variable domain (other parts from reference TRBV19 and TRBJ2-1): DGGITQSPKYLFRKEGQNVTLSCEQNLNHDAMYWYRQDPGQGLRLIYYSQIVNDFQKGDIAEGYSVSREKKESFPLTVTSAQKNPTAFYLCASSMAYFPGPLGNEQFFGPGTRLTVL.

The chain recombines TRBV19 with TRBJ1-1; 7 nucleotides match TRBD1. The CDR3 is 15 residues long. In germline, CDR1 is LNHDA, CDR2 SQIVND (reference sequence). V trimming: 9 bases; J trimming: 0 bases; junction bases outside the gene matches: 10. The CDR3 loop reads CASRTGSWVNTEAFF. The CDR3 DNA reads as TGTGCCAGCCGGACAGGTTCTTGGGTGAACACTGAAGCTTTCTTT.

Here the CDR3 reads CASSLGAPTGSSSYEQYF. The CDR3 DNA is TGCGCCAGCAGCTTGGGGGCCCCTACAGGATCTAGTTCCTACGAGCAGTACTTC. J is TRBJ2-7 and V is TRBV5-1; TRBD1 is a possible D gene (5 bases). V was clipped by 0 bases and J by 1 base, with 20 bases between them. The length of the CDR3 is 18 residues. The V gene's germline CDR1 is SGHRS and CDR2 YFSETQ. Filled out from reference TRBV5-1 and TRBJ2-7, the complete variable domain reads KAGVTQTPRYLIKTRGQQVTLSCSPISGHRSVSWYQQTPGQGLQFLFEYFSETQRNKGNFPGRFSGRQFSNSRSEMNVSTLELGDSALYLCASSLGAPTGSSSYEQYFGPGTRLTVT.

This chain uses TRBV6-5 with TRBJ1-4; D not resolved. This CDR3 region has 12 residues. Germline-derived CDR1 and CDR2 are MNHEY and SVGAGI. V lost 7 bases, J lost 8 bases, and 11 bases lay in between. The CDR3 spells CASTLEAEKLFF. The CDR3 DNA reads as TGTGCCAGCACCCTTGAGGCGGAAAAACTGTTTTTT.

The chain employs TRBV18 and TRBJ1-4; D unclear. The germline CDR1 and CDR2 sequences are KGHSH and LQKENI. The CDR3 covers 16 residues. V shed 6 bases and J shed 0 bases, with 14 bases lying between them. The CDR3 region is CASSAAESATNEKLFF. The DNA for the CDR3 is TGTGCCAGCTCCGCGGCGGAGAGCGCAACTAATGAAAAACTGTTTTTT.